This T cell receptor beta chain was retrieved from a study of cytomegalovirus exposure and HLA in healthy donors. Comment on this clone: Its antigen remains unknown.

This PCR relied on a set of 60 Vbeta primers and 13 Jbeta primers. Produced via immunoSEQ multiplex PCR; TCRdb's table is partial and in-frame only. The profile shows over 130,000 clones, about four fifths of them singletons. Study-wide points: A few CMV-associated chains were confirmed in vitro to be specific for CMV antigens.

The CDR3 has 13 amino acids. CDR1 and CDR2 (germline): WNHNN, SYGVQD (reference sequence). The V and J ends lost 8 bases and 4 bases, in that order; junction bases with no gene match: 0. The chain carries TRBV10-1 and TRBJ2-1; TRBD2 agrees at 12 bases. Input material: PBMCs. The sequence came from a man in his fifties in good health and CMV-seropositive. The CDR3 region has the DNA TGCGCCAGCGGACTAGCGGGATACAATGAGCAGTTCTTC. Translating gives CASGLAGYNEQFF.